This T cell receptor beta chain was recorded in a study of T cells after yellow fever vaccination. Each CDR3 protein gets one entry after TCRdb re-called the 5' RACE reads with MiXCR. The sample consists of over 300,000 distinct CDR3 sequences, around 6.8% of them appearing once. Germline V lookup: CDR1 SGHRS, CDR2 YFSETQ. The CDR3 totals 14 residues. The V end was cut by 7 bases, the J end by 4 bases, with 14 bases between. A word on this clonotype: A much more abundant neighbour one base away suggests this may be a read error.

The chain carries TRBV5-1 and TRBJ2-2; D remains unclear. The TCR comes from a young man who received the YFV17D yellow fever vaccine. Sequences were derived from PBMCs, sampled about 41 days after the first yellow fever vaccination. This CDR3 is CASQPTTSTGELFF. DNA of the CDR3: TGCGCCAGCCAACCAACTACGAGCACCGGGGAGCTGTTTTTT.